This T cell receptor (beta chain) derives from a study of blood T cell repertoires in COVID-19. Study background: There were acute and convalescent COVID-19 samples, and they came from the United States, Italy and Spain. Sources were T cells, B-cell-depleted T cells, or PBMCs; the material itself was cDNA or gDNA.

In the original processing: Researchers report that nucleated cell counts were estimated from reference gene primer amplification. Clones were read by immunoSEQ multiplex PCR, and TCRdb kept only the in-frame ones, dropping some. V, J and clone size derive from that table, while D and trimming were established from the DNA sequence. The sample holds about 82,000 clones; approximately 82% are singletons and the top ten take approximately 15%. CDR1 and CDR2 from the germline V gene are SGHKS and YYEKEE (reference sequence). The CDR3 is 16 amino acids. The V and J ends lost 4 bases and 5 bases, in that order; junction bases with no gene match: 9.

The specimen sequenced was peripheral blood. The V call is TRBV5-5, the J call TRBJ2-5; 12 bases map to TRBD2. The TCR sequence derives from a woman between 55 and 75 years old with acute or convalescent COVID-19. CDR3 sequence: CASSLDLAGGGETQYF. For the CDR3, the DNA is TGTGCCAGCAGCCTGGACCTAGCGGGAGGGGGGGAGACCCAGTACTTC.